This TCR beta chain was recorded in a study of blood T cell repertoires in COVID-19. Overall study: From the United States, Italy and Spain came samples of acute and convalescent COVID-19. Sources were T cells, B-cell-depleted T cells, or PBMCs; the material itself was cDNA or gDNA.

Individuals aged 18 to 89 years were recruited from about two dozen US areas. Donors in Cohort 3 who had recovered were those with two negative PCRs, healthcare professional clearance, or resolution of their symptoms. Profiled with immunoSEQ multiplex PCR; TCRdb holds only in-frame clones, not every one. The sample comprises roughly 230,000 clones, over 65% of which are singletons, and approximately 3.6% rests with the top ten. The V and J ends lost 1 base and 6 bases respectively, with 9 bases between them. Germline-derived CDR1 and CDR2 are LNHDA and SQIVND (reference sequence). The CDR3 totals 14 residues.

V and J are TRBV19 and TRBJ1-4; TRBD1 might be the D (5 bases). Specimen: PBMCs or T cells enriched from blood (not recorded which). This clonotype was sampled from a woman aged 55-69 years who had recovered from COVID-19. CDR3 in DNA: TGTGCCAGTAGTATAGCTGGAGGGGATGAAAAACTGTTTTTT. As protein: CASSIAGGDEKLFF.